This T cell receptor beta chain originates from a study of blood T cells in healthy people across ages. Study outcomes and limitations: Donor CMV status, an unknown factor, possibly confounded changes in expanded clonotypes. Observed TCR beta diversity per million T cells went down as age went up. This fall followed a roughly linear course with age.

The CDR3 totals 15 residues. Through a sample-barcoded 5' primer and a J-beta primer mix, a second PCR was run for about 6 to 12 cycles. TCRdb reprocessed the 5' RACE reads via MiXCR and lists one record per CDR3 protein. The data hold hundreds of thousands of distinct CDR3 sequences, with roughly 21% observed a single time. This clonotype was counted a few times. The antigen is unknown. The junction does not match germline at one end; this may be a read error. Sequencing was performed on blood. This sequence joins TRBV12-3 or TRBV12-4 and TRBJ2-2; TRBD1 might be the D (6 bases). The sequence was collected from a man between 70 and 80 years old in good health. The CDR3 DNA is TGTGCCGGCAGTTTAAGACAGGCCGACACCGGGGAGCTGTTTTTT. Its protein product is CAGSLRQADTGELFF.